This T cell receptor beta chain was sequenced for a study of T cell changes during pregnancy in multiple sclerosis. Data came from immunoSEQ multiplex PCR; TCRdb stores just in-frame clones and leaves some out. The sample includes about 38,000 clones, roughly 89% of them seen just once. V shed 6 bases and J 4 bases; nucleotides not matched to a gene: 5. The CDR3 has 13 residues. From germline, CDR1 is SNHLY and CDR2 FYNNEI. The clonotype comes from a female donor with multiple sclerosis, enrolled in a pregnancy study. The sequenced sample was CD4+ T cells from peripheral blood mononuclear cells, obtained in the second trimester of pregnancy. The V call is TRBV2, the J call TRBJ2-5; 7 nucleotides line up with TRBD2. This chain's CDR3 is CASRGGVGETQYF. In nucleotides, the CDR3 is TGTGCCAGCAGGGGAGGGGTAGGAGAGACCCAGTACTTC.